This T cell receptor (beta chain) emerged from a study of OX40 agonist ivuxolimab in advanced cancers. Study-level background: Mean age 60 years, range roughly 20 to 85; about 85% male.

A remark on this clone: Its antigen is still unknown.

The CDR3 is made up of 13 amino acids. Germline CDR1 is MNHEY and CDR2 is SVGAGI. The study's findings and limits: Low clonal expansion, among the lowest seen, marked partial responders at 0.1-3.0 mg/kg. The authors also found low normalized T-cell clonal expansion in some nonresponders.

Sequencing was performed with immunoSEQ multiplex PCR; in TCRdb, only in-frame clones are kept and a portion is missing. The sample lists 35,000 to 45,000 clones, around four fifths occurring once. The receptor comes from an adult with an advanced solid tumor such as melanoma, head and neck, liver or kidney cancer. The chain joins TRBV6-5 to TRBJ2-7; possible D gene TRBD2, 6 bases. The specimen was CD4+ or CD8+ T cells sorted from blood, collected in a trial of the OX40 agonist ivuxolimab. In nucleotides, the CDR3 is TGTGCGATCAGAGGAATCCCGGAGGGCGAGCAGTACTTC. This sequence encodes CAIRGIPEGEQYF.